These 4 T cell receptor beta chains were sequenced from one sample in a study of blood T cell repertoires in COVID-19. Sequencing was performed with immunoSEQ multiplex PCR; in TCRdb, only in-frame clones are kept and a portion is missing. The sample includes 150,000 to 190,000 clones, around four fifths of them seen just once. Input material: PBMCs or T cells enriched from blood (not recorded which). Source of these receptors: a man aged 50 to 60 who had recovered from COVID-19.

The chain links TRBV7-2 to TRBJ1-2; D is undetermined. CDR1 and CDR2 from the germline V gene are SGHTA and FQGNSA. The germline V and J ends were trimmed by 5 bases and 0 bases, with 22 bases remaining between them. This CDR3 contains 18 residues. DNA for the CDR3: TGTGCCAGCAGCCACTTAGGCGGGGAAACTTTCCCTAACTATGGCTACACCTTC. Translation: CASSHLGGETFPNYGYTF.

This chain joins TRBV2 and TRBJ2-3, with unresolved D. The CDR3 is made up of 14 amino acids. Between the trimmed V and J ends, which lost 7 bases and 0 bases, there was a span of 11 bases. Germline assignment: CDR1 SNHLY and CDR2 FYNNEI. This chain's CDR3 is CASMRRVSTDTQYF. Written as DNA, the CDR3 is TGTGCCAGCATGCGACGGGTTAGCACAGATACGCAGTATTTT.

The rearrangement joins TRBV6-2 or TRBV6-3 to TRBJ1-5, with a possible D match to TRBD1 (6 bases). Trimming shortened V by 5 bases and J by 1 base, and 12 bases separated the two germline ends. Germline V gene sequence: CDR1 MNHEY, CDR2 SVGEGT. CDR3 length equals 15 residues. CDR3 sequence: CASSPTGKSNQPQHF. The CDR3 DNA sequence: TGTGCCAGCAGTCCGACAGGTAAAAGCAATCAGCCCCAGCATTTT.

The chain couples TRBV30 to TRBJ2-1, with 15 bases aligning to TRBD2. With V trimmed by 3 bases and J by 6 bases, 3 bases remained unmatched. Germline V gives CDR1 GTSNPN, CDR2 SVGIG (reference sequence). The CDR3 runs 15 residues. CDR3 amino acids: CAWRRTSGGANEQFF. As DNA, the CDR3 is TGTGCCTGGAGACGGACTAGCGGGGGGGCCAATGAGCAGTTCTTC.